The 4 T cell receptor beta chains given below trace back to one sample, sequenced in a study of T cells in Graves' hyperthyroidism and ophthalmopathy. RNA transcripts yielded amplified TCR beta CDR3 regions. Researchers ran a first-round RT-PCR on the TCR CDR3 using the HTBI primer set. TCRdb reprocessed the multiplex PCR reads with MiXCR, giving one entry per CDR3 protein. The sample shows a few hundred thousand distinct CDR3 sequences, 15% to 17% of them seen only once. The sample was blood. The receptors stem from a woman in her twenties or thirties with Graves' hyperthyroidism.

Comments on this clonotype: No conserved phenylalanine or tryptophan is present at the end of the CDR3, so a read error is the likely explanation. The J gene is TRBJ1-1, the V gene TRBV27, with D possibly matching TRBD1 (6 bases). V gave up 6 bases and J gave up 0 bases, with 14 bases separating them. The CDR3 extends over 15 amino acids. Per germline, CDR1 MNHEY and CDR2 SMNVEV (reference sequence). CDR3 nucleotide sequence: TGTGCCAGCAGCCGACCCGGGACATTGAACACTGAAGCTTTCTCT. Encoded protein: CASSRPGTLNTEAFS.

In this sample, this clonotype turned up many times. CDR3 in DNA: TGCAGCGTTGACGGGGACAGGATCGAAGAGACCCAGTACTTC. Protein: CSVDGDRIEETQYF. The chain employs TRBV29-1 and TRBJ2-5; 8 bases are shared with TRBD1. Germline V gene data show CDR1 as SQVTM and CDR2 as ANQGSEA. Germline trimming cut 3 bases from V and 3 bases from J; bases unmatched to any gene: 6. The length of the CDR3 is 14 residues. Complete variable domain (other parts from reference TRBV29-1 and TRBJ2-5): SAVISQKPSRDICQRGTSLTIQCQVDSQVTMMFWYRQQPGQSLTLIATANQGSEATYESGFVIDKFPISRPNLTFSTLTVSNMSPEDSSIYLCSVDGDRIEETQYFGPGTRLLVL.

Ten or more counts support this clonotype. CDR3 nucleotide sequence: TGTGCCAGCAGTCGCCAAACAGGGGGACTATGGGAAAAACTGTTTTTT. This sequence encodes CASSRQTGGLWEKLFF. V usage is TRBV28 and J usage is TRBJ1-4, with 8 bases lining up with TRBD1. V shed 5 bases, J shed 8 bases, and the junction held 13 bases outside the gene matches. The CDR3 contains 16 residues. Germline CDR1 and CDR2: MDHEN and SYDVKM.

This clonotype was detected only a few times. This chain connects TRBV19 to TRBJ2-1, with a tentative D call TRBD2 (5 bases). The CDR3 runs 12 residues. CDR1 and CDR2 from the germline V gene are LNHDA and SQIVND (reference sequence). Trimming removed 4 bases at V and 6 bases at J, with 7 bases between. The CDR3 region has the DNA TGTGCCAGTAGTAGAGGGTCCAATGAGCAGTTCTTC. Residues: CASSRGSNEQFF.